This entry features one T cell receptor beta chain sequence. Its matching antigen is unknown. These data are taken from a study of T cells in narcolepsy. Notes on the study in general: In some patient and control memory CD4+ samples, autoreactive clones were absent. Blood of same and different patients, but not healthy controls, reportedly held recurring autoreactive clonotypes. Comparing one patient's CSF and blood CD4+ clonotypes highlighted HCRT- and TRIB2-specific autoreactive clonotypes.

CDR1 and CDR2 (germline): MNHEY, SVGAGI. The ends were cut back, 5 bases at V and 6 bases at J, with 10 bases in the middle. The CDR3 has 13 amino acids. Clones were read by immunoSEQ multiplex PCR, and TCRdb kept only the in-frame ones, dropping some. The sample lists around 27,000 clones; approximately 83% were seen once. The chain uses TRBV6-5 and TRBJ2-2, with D unclear. The receptor comes from a human donor with narcolepsy. Sequencing was carried out using CD45RA- memory CD4+ T cells from PBMCs. The CDR3 sequence: CASSGLEAGELFF. The CDR3 DNA sequence: TGTGCCAGCAGTGGCCTGGAAGCCGGGGAGCTGTTTTTT.